Described below is a single TCR beta chain sequence and its context. This clonotype was detected a few times. Its antigen is currently not known. No much larger clone exists at a distance of one base, and base qualities are not known. The sample is drawn from a study of T-cell memory formation after mild COVID-19 (TCRdb year 2021). Describing the broader study: TCR sequence clusters from the two donors were largely donor specific. T-cell clones expanding and contracting after mild COVID-19 in a couple of donors were tracked by longitudinal TCRalpha and TCRbeta repertoire sequencing. Two young, previously healthy adult volunteers made up the cohort, one male and one female.

PBMCs were isolated by Ficoll-Paque density gradient centrifugation. CDR1 and CDR2, per the germline V gene, are LGHNA and YNFKEQ. V and J lose 6 bases and 5 bases, and a span of 13 bases separates them. From its cysteine to its phenylalanine, the CDR3 spans 13 amino acids. Of all the DNA, just the CDR3 is kept, 39 bases in frame from base 1. Findings and caveats that apply to the study as a whole: Some responding clones were detected in pre-infection memory, suggesting pre-existing cross-reactive memory T cells joined the SARS-CoV-2 response. Contracting CD4+ clones appeared mostly in the CM and EM memory subsets, whereas CD8+ clones were enriched in EMRA. The study included only a couple of mild cases, and larger cohorts that include severe cases with pre-infection samples were judged to be necessary. Clones contracting from day 15 to 85 had balanced CD4/CD8 phenotypes, while a second wave expanding from day 15 to 37 was biased towards CD4+. The second-wave clones that peaked on day 37 were not confirmed to be SARS-CoV-2 specific.

The run used an Illumina NovaSeq 6000. TCRalpha and TCRbeta cDNA libraries were constructed by 5'RACE with constant-segment primers, with sample barcodes and unique molecular identifiers being introduced. Trizol reagent was used to extract RNA from every sample. The libraries were amplified in two PCR steps, and the second step added a second sample barcode and Illumina TruSeq adapters. Libraries were sequenced on an Illumina NovaSeq with 2 x 150 bp paired-end reads. As for the original processing: Reads were demultiplexed and collapsed into UMI-guided consensus sequences with migec v1.2.7. Using mixcr v2.1.11, UMI consensuses were aligned to TRA and TRB V and J templates and then assembled into clonotypes. A clonotype was counted as expanded or contracted only if both edgeR and NoisET called the change significant, with noise models trained on biological replicates. For edgeR calls, the thresholds were a false discovery rate-adjusted p below 0.01 and a log2 fold-change of 1. As an exploratory analysis of dynamics, PCA with hierarchical clustering was applied to max-normalized trajectories of the 1000 most abundant clonotypes. Separately sequenced CD4+ and CD8+ repertoires were used to assign a CD4 or CD8 phenotype to each responding clone. TCRdb ran its own pipeline on the public reads, namely fastp trimming at Q25 and MiXCR clone calling, and kept in-frame beta chains. CDR3 protein sequences are deduplicated, and each keeps its most common genes and DNA. It is TCRdb's table, rather than the study itself, that gives the V and J calls and clone size. The sample table holds 250,000 to 300,000 distinct CDR3 sequences, of which 15% to 20% were seen once. The ten largest clones capture 22% of the sample.

The chain couples TRBV4-2 to TRBJ2-5; D gene: possibly TRBD2, on 5 matching bases. This clonotype was obtained from a man younger than 30 who had mild COVID-19 (a few samples of this study predate the infection). The sample titles of this study are shuffled in the database, so cell type and time point are left out; the donor was told from shared clones. Sample: PBMCs or a T cell subset sorted from them (not recorded which). The DNA sequence reads TGTGCCAGCAGTCCCGGGGTAGAGGAGACCCAGTACTTC. Its coded protein is CASSPGVEETQYF.